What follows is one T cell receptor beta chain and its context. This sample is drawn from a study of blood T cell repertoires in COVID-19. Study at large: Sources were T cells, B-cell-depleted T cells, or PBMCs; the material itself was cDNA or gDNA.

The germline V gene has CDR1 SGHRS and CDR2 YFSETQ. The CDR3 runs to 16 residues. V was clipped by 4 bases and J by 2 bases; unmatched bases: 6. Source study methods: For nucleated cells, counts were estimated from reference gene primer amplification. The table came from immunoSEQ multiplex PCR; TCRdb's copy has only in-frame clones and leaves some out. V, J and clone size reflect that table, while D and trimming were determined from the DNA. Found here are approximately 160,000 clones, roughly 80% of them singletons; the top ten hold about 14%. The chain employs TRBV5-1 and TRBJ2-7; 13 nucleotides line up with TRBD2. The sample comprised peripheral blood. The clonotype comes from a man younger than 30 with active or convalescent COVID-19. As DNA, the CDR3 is TGCGCCAGCAGCCCCGGGACTAGCGGGGCCGCCTACGAGCAGTACTTC. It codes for CASSPGTSGAAYEQYF.